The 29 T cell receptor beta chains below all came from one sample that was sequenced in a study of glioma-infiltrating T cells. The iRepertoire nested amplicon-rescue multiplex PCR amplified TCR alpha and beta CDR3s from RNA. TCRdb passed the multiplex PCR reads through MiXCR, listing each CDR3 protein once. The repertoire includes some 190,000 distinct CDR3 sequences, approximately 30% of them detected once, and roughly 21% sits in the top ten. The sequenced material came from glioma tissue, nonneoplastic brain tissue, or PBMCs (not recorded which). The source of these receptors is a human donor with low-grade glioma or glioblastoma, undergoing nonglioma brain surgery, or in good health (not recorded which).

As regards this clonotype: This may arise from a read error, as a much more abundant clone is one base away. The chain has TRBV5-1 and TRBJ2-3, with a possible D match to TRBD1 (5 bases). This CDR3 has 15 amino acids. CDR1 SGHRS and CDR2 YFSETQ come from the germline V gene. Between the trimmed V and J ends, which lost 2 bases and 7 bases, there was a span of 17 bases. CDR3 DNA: TGCGCCAGCAGCTTCTCAGGGTCAAGGGCATATACGCAGTATTTT. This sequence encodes CASSFSGSRAYTQYF.

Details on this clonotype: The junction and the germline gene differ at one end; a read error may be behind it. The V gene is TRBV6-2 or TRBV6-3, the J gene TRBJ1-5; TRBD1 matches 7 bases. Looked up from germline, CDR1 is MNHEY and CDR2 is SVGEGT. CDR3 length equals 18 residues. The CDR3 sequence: CARSYLHQGERSNQPQHF. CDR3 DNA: TGTGCCAGAAGTTACCTACATCAGGGGGAGAGGAGCAATCAGCCCCAGCATTTT.

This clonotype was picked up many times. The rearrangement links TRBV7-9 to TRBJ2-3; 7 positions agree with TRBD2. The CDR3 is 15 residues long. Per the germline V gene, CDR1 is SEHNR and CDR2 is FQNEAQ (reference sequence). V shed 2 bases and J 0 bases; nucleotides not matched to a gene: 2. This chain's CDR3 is CASSLYGGSTDTQYF. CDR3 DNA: TGTGCCAGCAGCTTATACGGGGGGAGCACAGATACGCAGTATTTT.

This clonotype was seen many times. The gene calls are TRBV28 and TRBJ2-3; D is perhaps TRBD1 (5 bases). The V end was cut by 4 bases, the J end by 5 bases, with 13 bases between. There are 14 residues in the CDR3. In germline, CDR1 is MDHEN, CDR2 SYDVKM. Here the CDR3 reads CASSWTKGRDTQYF. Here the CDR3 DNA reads TGTGCCAGCAGTTGGACAAAAGGGCGAGATACGCAGTATTTT.

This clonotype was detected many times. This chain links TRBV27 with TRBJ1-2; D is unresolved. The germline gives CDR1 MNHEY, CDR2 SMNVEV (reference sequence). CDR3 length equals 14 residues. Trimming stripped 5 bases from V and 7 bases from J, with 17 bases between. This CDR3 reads CASSPTLAAGGYTF. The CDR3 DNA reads TGTGCCAGCAGTCCGACGCTCGCGGCGGGTGGCTACACCTTC.

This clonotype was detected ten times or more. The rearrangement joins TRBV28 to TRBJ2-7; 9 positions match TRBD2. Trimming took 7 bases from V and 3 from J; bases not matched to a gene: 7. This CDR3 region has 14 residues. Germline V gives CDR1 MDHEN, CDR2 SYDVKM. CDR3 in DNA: TGTGCCAGCATCTCTGGTAGCGGGAGCTACGAGCAGTACTTC. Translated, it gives CASISGSGSYEQYF.

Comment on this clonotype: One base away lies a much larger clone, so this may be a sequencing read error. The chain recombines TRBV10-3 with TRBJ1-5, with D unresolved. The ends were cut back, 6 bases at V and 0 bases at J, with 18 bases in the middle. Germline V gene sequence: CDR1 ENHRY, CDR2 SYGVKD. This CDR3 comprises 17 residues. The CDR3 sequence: CAIRAEAKSYSNQPQHF. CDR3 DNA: TGTGCCATCAGGGCCGAAGCAAAAAGTTATAGCAATCAGCCCCAGCATTTT.

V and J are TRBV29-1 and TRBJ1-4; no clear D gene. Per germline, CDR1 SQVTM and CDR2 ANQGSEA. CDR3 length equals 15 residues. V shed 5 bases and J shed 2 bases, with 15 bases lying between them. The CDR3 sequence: CSVRERGMTNEKLFF. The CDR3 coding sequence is TGCAGCGTTCGAGAACGCGGGATGACTAATGAAAAACTGTTTTTT.

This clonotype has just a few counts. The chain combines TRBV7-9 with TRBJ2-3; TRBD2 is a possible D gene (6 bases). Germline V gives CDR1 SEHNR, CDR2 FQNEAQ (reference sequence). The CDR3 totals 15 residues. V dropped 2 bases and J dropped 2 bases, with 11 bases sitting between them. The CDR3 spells CASSLRRRDTDTQYF. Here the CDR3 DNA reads TGTGCCAGCAGCTTAAGGCGGCGGGACACAGATACGCAGTATTTT.

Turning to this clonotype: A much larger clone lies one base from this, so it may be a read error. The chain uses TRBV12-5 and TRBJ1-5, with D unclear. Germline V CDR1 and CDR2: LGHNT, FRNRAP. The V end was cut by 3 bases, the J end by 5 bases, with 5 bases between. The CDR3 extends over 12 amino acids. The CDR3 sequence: CASGFEYQPQHF. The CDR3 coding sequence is TGTGCTAGTGGTTTTGAATATCAGCCCCAGCATTTT.

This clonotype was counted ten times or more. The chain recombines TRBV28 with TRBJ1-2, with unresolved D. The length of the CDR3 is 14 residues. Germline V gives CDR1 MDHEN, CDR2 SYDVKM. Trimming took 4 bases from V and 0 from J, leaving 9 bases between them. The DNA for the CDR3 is TGTGCCAGCAGTTGGGCCGGGACTAACTATGGCTACACCTTC. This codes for CASSWAGTNYGYTF.

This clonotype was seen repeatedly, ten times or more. The CDR3 DNA follows: TGCAGTGCTACCGACCAGCGGGGCACCTACGAGCAGTACTTC. Amino acid sequence: CSATDQRGTYEQYF. J is TRBJ2-7 and V is TRBV20-1; 7 bases are a match to TRBD2. Germline V lookup: CDR1 DFQATT, CDR2 SNEGSKA (reference sequence). The V segment lost 4 bases and the J segment 2 bases; nucleotides outside the gene matches: 8. The CDR3 consists of 14 residues.

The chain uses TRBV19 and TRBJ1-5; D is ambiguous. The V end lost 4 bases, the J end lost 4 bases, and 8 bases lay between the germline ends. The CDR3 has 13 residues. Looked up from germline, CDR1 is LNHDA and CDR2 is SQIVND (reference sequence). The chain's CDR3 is CASSTTVNQPQHF. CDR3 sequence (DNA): TGTGCCAGTAGTACGACGGTAAATCAGCCCCAGCATTTT.

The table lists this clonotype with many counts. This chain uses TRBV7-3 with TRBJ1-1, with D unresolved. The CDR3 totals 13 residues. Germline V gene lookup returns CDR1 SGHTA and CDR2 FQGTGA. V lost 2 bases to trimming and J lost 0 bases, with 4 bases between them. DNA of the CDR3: TGTGCCAGCAGCTTAGATCTGAACACTGAAGCTTTCTTT. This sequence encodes CASSLDLNTEAFF.

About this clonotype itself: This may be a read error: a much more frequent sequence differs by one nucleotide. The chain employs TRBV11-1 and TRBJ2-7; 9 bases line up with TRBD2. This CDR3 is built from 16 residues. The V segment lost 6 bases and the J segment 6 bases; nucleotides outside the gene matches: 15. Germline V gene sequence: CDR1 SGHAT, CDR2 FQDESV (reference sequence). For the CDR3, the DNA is TGTGCCAGCAGTCCCGCGGGCGGGACTAGCCCTGGCGAGCAGTACTTC. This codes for CASSPAGGTSPGEQYF.

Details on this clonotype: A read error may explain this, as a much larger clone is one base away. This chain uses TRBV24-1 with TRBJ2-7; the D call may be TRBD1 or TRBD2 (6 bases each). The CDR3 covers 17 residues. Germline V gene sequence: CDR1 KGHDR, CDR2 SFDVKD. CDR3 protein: CATSDPKGGPTSYGQYF. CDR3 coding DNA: TGTGCCACCAGTGACCCCAAGGGGGGCCCAACCTCCTACGGGCAGTACTTC.

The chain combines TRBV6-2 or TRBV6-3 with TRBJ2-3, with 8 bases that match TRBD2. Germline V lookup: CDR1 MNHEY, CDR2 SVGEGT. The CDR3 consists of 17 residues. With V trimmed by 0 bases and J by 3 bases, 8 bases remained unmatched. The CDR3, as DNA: TGTGCCAGCAGTTACTCGAGCGGGAGTTGGGGAACAGATACGCAGTATTTT. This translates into CASSYSSGSWGTDTQYF.

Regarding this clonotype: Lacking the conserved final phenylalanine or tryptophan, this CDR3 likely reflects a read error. The CDR3, as DNA: TGTGCCAGTAGGCCAATCCGGGGACAGGGGCTGAACACTGAAGCTTTCCTT. It codes for CASRPIRGQGLNTEAFL. This sequence joins TRBV19 and TRBJ1-1; 10 positions match TRBD1. CDR3 length: 17 amino acids. With V trimmed by 6 bases and J by 0 bases, 10 bases remained unmatched. Germline CDR1 is LNHDA and CDR2 is SQIVND (reference sequence).

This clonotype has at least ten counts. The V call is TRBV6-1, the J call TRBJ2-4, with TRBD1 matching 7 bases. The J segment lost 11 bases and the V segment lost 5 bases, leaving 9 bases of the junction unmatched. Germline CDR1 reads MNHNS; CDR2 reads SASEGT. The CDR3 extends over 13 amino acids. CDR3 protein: CASSSTTGSFQYF. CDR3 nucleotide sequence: TGTGCCAGCAGTTCAACGACAGGGTCCTTTCAGTACTTC.

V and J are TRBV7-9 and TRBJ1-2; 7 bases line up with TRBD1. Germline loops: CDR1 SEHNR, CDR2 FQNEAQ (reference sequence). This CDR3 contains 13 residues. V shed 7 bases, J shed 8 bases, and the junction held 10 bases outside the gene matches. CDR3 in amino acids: CASTIRGGDGYTF. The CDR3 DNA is TGTGCCAGCACGATCAGGGGGGGCGACGGCTACACCTTC.

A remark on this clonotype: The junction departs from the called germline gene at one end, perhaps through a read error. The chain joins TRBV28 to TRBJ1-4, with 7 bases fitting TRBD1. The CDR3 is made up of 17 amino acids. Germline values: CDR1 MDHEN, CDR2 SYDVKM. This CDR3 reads CASNSGGGAFNNKKLFF. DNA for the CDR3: TGTGCCAGCAACTCAGGAGGGGGCGCGTTCAATAATAAAAAACTGTTTTTT. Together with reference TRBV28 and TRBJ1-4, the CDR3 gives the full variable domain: DVKVTQSSRYLVKRTGEKVFLECVQDMDHENMFWYRQDPGLGLRLIYFSYDVKMKEKGDIPEGYSVSREKKERFSLILESASTNQTSMYLCASNSGGGAFNNKKLFFGSGTQLSVL.

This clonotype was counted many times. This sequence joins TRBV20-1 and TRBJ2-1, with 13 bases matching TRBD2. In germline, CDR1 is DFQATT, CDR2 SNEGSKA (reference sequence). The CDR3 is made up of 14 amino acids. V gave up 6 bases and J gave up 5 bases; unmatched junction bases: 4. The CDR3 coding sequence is TGCAGTGCCCAACTAGCGGGAGGGAACAATGAGCAGTTCTTC. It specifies CSAQLAGGNNEQFF.

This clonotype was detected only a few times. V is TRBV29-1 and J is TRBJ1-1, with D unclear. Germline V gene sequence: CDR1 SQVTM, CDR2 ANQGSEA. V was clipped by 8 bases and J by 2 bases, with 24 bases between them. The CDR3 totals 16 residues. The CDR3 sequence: CSPMEALGSPNTEAFF. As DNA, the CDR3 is TGCAGCCCCATGGAGGCCCTAGGCTCCCCCAACACTGAAGCTTTCTTT.

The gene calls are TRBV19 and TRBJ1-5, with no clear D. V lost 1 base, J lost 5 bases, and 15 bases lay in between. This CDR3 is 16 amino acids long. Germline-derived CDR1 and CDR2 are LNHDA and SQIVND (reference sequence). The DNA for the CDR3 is TGTGCCAGTAGTATAGTAGGGAAAGGAGCTTATCAGCCCCAGCATTTT. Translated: CASSIVGKGAYQPQHF.

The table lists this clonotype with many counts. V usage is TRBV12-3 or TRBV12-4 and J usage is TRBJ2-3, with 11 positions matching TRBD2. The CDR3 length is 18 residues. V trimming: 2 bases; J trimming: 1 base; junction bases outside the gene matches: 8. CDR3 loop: CASSLYGSGRAGTDTQYF. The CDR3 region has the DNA TGTGCCAGCAGTTTATATGGTAGCGGGAGGGCCGGCACAGATACGCAGTATTTT.

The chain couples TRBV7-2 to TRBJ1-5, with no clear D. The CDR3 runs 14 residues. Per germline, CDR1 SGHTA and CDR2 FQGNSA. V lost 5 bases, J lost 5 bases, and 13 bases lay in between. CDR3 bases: TGTGCCAGCAGCCTACTCCTCGGTGATCAGCCCCAGCATTTT. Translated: CASSLLLGDQPQHF. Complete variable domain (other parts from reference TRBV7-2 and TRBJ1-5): GAGVSQSPSNKVTEKGKDVELRCDPISGHTALYWYRQSLGQGLEFLIYFQGNSAPDKSGLPSDRFSAERTGGSVSTLTIQRTQQEDSAVYLCASSLLLGDQPQHFGDGTRLSIL.

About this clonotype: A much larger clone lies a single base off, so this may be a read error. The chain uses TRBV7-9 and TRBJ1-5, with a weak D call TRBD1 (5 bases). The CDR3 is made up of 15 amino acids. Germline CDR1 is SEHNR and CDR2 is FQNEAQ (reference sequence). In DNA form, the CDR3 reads TGTGCCAGCAGCTCCGGGACGCCTAGCAATAAGCCCCAGCATTTT. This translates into CASSSGTPSNKPQHF.

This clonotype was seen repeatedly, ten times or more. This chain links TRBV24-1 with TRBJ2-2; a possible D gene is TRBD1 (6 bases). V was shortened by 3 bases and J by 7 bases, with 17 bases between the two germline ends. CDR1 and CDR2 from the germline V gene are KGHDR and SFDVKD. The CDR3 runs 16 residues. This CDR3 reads CATSDPQGTGSGELFF. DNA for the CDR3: TGTGCCACCAGTGATCCCCAGGGGACCGGTAGCGGGGAGCTGTTTTTT.

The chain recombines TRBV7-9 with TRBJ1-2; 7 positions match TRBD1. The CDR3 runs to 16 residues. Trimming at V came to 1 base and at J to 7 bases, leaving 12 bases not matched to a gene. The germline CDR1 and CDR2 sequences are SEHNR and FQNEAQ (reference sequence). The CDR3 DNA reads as TGTGCCAGCAGCTTAGGGGGGACAGTTCCCCTCGGTGGCTACACCTTC. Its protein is CASSLGGTVPLGGYTF.